The clone carrying this T cell receptor (beta chain) was detected only once. Its specificity is unknown. Sequencing used cDNA as its template, made by extracting RNA and reverse transcribing it. TCRdb's table, derived via immunoSEQ multiplex PCR, lists solely in-frame clones and lacks some. The table shows under 250,000 clones, with about 58% occurring only once. This entry comes from a study of CD8+ T cells in alopecia areata. The study's findings and limits: While patients received tofacitinib, many expanded lesional clones remained present in scalp and blood.

Germline V CDR1 and CDR2: LGHNA, YSLEER. V lost 0 bases to trimming and J lost 0 bases; unmatched junction nucleotides: 15. The CDR3 has 21 amino acids. Treatment here: oral pan-JAK inhibitor, 5-10 mg twice daily. This chain connects TRBV4-3 to TRBJ2-4; 9 bases fit TRBD2. The TCR was taken from a human donor with alopecia areata. The sequenced sample was CD4+ T cells sorted from blood, obtained at week 4, from a patient treated with tofacitinib. CDR3: CASSQDARRGGGLLAKNIQYF. The CDR3 DNA sequence: TGCGCCAGCAGCCAAGACGCGAGGCGGGGGGGTGGATTACTAGCCAAAAACATTCAGTACTTC.